These 11 T cell receptor beta chains originate from one sample sequenced in a study of T cell changes during pregnancy in multiple sclerosis. Assay used: immunoSEQ multiplex PCR; TCRdb lists only in-frame clones, some missing. The sample consists of 70,000 to 90,000 clones, over 85% of them appearing once. The specimen was peripheral blood, collected in the first trimester of pregnancy. These receptors were taken from a female donor with multiple sclerosis, enrolled in a pregnancy study.

The chain joins TRBV6-6 to TRBJ1-2, with 7 bases lining up with TRBD1. With 0 bases clipped from V and 4 bases from J, the junction kept 2 bases outside the gene matches. This CDR3 has 14 amino acids. CDR1 and CDR2 from the germline V gene are MNHNY and SVGAGI (reference sequence). In DNA form, the CDR3 reads TGTGCCAGCAGTTACTCGTACAGGGGCTATGGCTACACCTTC. Residues: CASSYSYRGYGYTF.

This rearrangement joins TRBV9 to TRBJ2-7, with D perhaps matching TRBD2 (6 bases). Trimming took off 0 bases at V and 2 bases at J, with 12 bases between the two ends. The CDR3 is 15 amino acids. The V gene's germline CDR1 is SGDLS and CDR2 YYNGEE. The CDR3 is CASSVGGRTPYEQYF. The CDR3 nucleotides are TGTGCCAGCAGCGTAGGGGGGAGGACCCCCTACGAGCAGTACTTC.

The rearrangement links TRBV9 to TRBJ2-2; TRBD2 might be the D (6 bases). The CDR3 loop spans 17 amino acids. CDR1 SGDLS and CDR2 YYNGEE come from the germline V gene. Trimming pared 1 base from V and 6 bases from J, leaving 19 bases between. The CDR3 sequence: CASSVLWSGEVAGELFF. The CDR3 coding sequence is TGTGCCAGCAGCGTACTTTGGTCGGGAGAGGTGGCCGGGGAGCTGTTTTTT.

The chain has TRBV28 and TRBJ2-7, with 9 bases lining up with TRBD2. The ends lost 3 bases at V and 5 bases at J; junction bases unmatched: 35. The CDR3 length is 24 residues. Germline V gives CDR1 MDHEN, CDR2 SYDVKM. CDR3: CASSLRYYYTITKIVAGEGHEQYF. The CDR3 DNA is TGTGCCAGCAGTTTGCGTTATTACTATACGATCACCAAAATCGTAGCGGGAGAGGGCCACGAGCAGTACTTC.

This chain connects TRBV9 to TRBJ2-7; 10 bases align to TRBD2. CDR3 length: 15 amino acids. The germline gives CDR1 SGDLS, CDR2 YYNGEE. Unmatched junction bases numbered 8, after V lost 4 bases and J lost 4 bases. CDR3 in DNA: TGTGCCAGCAGCCTAGAACCAGCGGGGGGGTACGAGCAGTACTTC. Translating it yields CASSLEPAGGYEQYF.

V is TRBV4-1 and J is TRBJ2-7, with D maybe TRBD1 (6 bases). V lost 1 base and J lost 5, with 15 bases in between. The CDR3 loop spans 15 amino acids. The germline V gene has CDR1 MGHRA and CDR2 YSYEKL. The CDR3 DNA follows: TGCGCCAGCAGCCAAGGGACAGTTAACTCGGACGAGCAGTACTTC. Translated: CASSQGTVNSDEQYF.

Only one count was recorded for this clone. The CDR3 is CAWSPGRETQYF. CDR3 nucleotide sequence: TGTGCCTGGAGTCCCGGGAGGGAGACCCAGTACTTC. V is TRBV30 and J is TRBJ2-5; 7 nucleotides agree with TRBD2. With V trimmed by 2 bases and J by 5 bases, 2 bases remained unmatched. The CDR3 runs 12 residues. Per germline, CDR1 GTSNPN and CDR2 SVGIG (reference sequence).

The chain joins TRBV29-1 to TRBJ1-1; tentatively, D is TRBD1 (6 bases). V gave up 7 bases and J gave up 1 base, with 13 bases separating them. This CDR3 has 13 residues. In germline, CDR1 is SQVTM, CDR2 ANQGSEA. CDR3 DNA: TGCAGCGCTCGGACAGACGAGAACACTGAAGCTTTCTTT. It encodes CSARTDENTEAFF. Supplemented by reference TRBV29-1 and TRBJ1-1, the full variable domain reads SAVISQKPSRDICQRGTSLTIQCQVDSQVTMMFWYRQQPGQSLTLIATANQGSEATYESGFVIDKFPISRPNLTFSTLTVSNMSPEDSSIYLCSARTDENTEAFFGQGTRLTVV.

This chain joins TRBV25-1 and TRBJ2-5; TRBD2 aligns across 7 bases. Unmatched junction bases numbered 2, after V lost 3 bases and J lost 4 bases. Germline lookup yields CDR1 MGHDK and CDR2 SYGVNS. The CDR3 covers 13 residues. CDR3 DNA sequence: TGTGCCAGCAGTGAGGGGGGGAGAGAGACCCAGTACTTC. It specifies CASSEGGRETQYF.

This chain uses TRBV29-1 with TRBJ1-2; D uncertain. CDR3 length equals 10 residues. Trimming took 2 bases from V and 6 from J, leaving 4 bases between them. Germline CDR1 reads SQVTM; CDR2 reads ANQGSEA. The CDR3 DNA sequence: TGCAGCGTTGAACGGGATGGCTACACCTTC. Amino acids: CSVERDGYTF.

The chain employs TRBV5-1 and TRBJ2-7; 10 positions match TRBD2. CDR1 is SGHRS and CDR2 is YFSETQ in the germline V gene. CDR3 size: 16 residues. Trimming at V came to 0 bases and at J to 4 bases, leaving 7 bases not matched to a gene. CDR3 region: CASSLAGTSEYYEQYF. CDR3 sequence (DNA): TGCGCCAGCAGCTTGGCAGGGACTAGCGAGTATTACGAGCAGTACTTC.